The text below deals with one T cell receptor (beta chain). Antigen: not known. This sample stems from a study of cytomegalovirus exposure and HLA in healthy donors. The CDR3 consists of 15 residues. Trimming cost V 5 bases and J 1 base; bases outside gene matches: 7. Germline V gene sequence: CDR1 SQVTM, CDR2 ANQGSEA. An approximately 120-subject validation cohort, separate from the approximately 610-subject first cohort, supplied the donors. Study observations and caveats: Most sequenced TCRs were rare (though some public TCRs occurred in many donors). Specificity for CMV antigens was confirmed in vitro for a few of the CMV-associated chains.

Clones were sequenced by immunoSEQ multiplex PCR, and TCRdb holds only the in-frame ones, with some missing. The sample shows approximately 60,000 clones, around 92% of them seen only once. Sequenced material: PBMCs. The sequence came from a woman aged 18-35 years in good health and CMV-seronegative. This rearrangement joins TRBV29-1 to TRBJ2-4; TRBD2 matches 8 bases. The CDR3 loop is CSVNPSGGAKNIQYF. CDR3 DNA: TGCAGCGTTAACCCCTCGGGAGGGGCCAAAAACATTCAGTACTTC.